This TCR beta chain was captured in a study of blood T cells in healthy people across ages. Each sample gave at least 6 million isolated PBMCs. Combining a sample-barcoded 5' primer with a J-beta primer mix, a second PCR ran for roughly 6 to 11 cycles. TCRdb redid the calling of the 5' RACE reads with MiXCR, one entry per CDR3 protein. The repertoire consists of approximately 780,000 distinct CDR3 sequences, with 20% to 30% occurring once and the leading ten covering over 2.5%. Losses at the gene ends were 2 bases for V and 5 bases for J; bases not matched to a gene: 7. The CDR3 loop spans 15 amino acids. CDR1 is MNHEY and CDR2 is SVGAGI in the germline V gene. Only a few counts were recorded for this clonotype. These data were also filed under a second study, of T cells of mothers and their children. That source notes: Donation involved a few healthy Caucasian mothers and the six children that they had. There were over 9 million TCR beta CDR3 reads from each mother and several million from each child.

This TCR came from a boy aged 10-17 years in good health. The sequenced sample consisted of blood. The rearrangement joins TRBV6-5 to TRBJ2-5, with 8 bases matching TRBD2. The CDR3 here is CASSYAGGGRETQYF. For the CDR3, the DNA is TGTGCCAGCAGTTACGCGGGGGGCGGTCGGGAGACCCAGTACTTC.